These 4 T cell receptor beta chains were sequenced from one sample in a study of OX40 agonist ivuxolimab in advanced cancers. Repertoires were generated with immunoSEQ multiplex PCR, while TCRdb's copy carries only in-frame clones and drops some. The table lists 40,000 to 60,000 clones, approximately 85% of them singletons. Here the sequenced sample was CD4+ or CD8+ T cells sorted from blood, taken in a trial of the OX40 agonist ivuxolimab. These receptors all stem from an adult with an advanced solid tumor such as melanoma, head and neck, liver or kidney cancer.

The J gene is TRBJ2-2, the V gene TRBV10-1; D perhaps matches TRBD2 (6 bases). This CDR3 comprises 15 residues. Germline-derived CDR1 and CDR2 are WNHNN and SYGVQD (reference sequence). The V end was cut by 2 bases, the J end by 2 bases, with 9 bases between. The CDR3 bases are TGCGCCAGCAGTGAGGGCGGGATTAACACCGGGGAGCTGTTTTTT. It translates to CASSEGGINTGELFF.

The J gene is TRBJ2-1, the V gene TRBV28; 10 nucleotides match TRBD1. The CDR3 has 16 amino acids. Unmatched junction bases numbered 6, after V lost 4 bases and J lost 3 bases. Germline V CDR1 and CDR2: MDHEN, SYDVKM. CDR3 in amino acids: CASSSPGQGIYNEQFF. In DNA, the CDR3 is TGTGCCAGCAGTTCGCCGGGACAGGGGATCTACAATGAGCAGTTCTTC.

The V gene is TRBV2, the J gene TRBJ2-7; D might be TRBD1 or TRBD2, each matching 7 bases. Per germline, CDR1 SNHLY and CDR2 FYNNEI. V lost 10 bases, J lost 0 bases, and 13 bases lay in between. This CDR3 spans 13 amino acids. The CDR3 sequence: CATARGGSYEQYF. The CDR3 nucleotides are TGTGCCACCGCCAGGGGGGGCTCCTACGAGCAGTACTTC.

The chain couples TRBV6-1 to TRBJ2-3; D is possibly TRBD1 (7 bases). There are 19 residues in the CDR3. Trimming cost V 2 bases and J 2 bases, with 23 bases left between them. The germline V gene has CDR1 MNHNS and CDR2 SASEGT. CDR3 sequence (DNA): TGTGCCAGCAGTGAATTGACCGTGATCGGAGGGGGCAACACAGATACGCAGTATTTT. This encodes CASSELTVIGGGNTDTQYF.